Listed below are T cell receptor beta chains from one sample, sequenced in a study of Ad26.COV2.S vaccination and SARS-CoV-2 variants. Sequenced by immunoSEQ multiplex PCR; TCRdb stores in-frame clones only, minus some. The sample includes some 480,000 clones, around nine tenths of them seen just once. The source material was peripheral blood, sampled in a trial of Ad26.COV2.S vaccine versus placebo. These TCRs come from a person between 18 and 65 years old who received the Ad26.COV2.S COVID-19 vaccine or a placebo. Each CDR3 is given with its conserved first and last residue. The D gene is left open where the match is weak. Size tells how often a clone was seen (once, few, many) or the class of an expanded clone, and some rows leave it out.

D | J | size | V | CDR3 | DNA
TRBD2 | TRBJ2-3 | . | TRBV29-1 | CSAHAPGGDTQYF | TGCAGCGCCCACGCCCCGGGGGGAGATACGCAGTATTTT
TRBD1 | TRBJ2-6 | . | TRBV19 | CASKPGQISGANVLTF | TGTGCCAGCAAGCCGGGACAGATCTCTGGGGCCAACGTCCTGACTTTC
. | TRBJ2-1 | once | TRBV30 | CAWFPPGSNNEQFF | TGTGCCTGGTTCCCACCGGGCAGCAACAATGAGCAGTTCTTC
. | TRBJ2-5 | . | TRBV15 | CATSRRLPQETQYF | TGTGCCACCAGCAGGAGACTACCACAAGAGACCCAGTACTTC
. | TRBJ2-2 | once | TRBV9 | CASSVDWAIGELFF | TGTGCCAGCAGCGTAGACTGGGCGATCGGGGAGCTGTTTTTT
. | TRBJ2-1 | . | TRBV7-9 | CASSLETTEQFF | TGTGCCAGCAGCTTAGAGACCACGGAGCAGTTCTTC
TRBD1 | TRBJ2-3 | . | TRBV10-3 | CAISPTGGAGDTQYF | TGTGCCATCAGTCCGACAGGGGGCGCTGGAGATACGCAGTATTTT
. | TRBJ1-4 | once | TRBV6-5 | CANPPGTATNEKLFF | TGTGCCAACCCCCCAGGAACTGCAACTAATGAAAAACTGTTTTTT
. | TRBJ2-1 | . | TRBV7-2 | CASSRAGEPYNEQFF | TGTGCCAGCAGCCGGGCAGGGGAGCCTTACAATGAGCAGTTCTTC
TRBD2 | TRBJ2-3 | . | TRBV27 | CASSTSGQGDTQYF | TGTGCCAGCAGTACTAGCGGGCAGGGAGATACGCAGTATTTT
. | TRBJ1-1 | . | TRBV12-3/TRBV12-4 | CASSPTGTEAFF | TGTGCCAGCAGCCCCACCGGCACTGAAGCTTTCTTT
. | TRBJ2-7 | few | TRBV5-4 | CASSLGRSTYEQYF | TGTGCCAGCAGCCTAGGGAGGTCGACCTACGAGCAGTACTTC
TRBD1 | TRBJ1-2 | . | TRBV28 | CASSSYEWTGDYGYTF | TGTGCCAGCAGTTCCTACGAGTGGACAGGGGACTATGGCTACACCTTC
. | TRBJ1-5 | . | TRBV19 | CASSHWREDQPQHF | TGTGCCAGTAGTCACTGGAGGGAAGATCAGCCCCAGCATTTT
. | TRBJ2-1 | . | TRBV11-3 | CASSLAAGPGNEQFF | TGTGCCAGCAGCTTAGCGGCGGGCCCCGGCAATGAGCAGTTCTTC
TRBD2 | TRBJ2-7 | . | TRBV28 | CASSLAGVIYEQYF | TGTGCCAGCAGTTTGGCGGGAGTTATCTACGAGCAGTACTTC
TRBD2 | TRBJ2-5 | . | TRBV10-3 | CASASGRTSQETQYF | TGTGCCAGCGCTAGCGGGAGAACGTCTCAAGAGACCCAGTACTTC
TRBD1 | TRBJ1-2 | . | TRBV18 | CASSPGQEEGYTF | TGTGCCAGCTCACCCGGACAGGAGGAAGGCTACACCTTC
. | TRBJ2-4 | once | TRBV20-1 | CSASYKGYIQYF | TGCAGTGCTAGTTATAAGGGTTACATTCAGTACTTC
TRBD1 | TRBJ2-1 | . | TRBV2 | CASRRPGQGRTEQFF | TGTGCCAGCAGAAGACCTGGACAGGGGAGGACTGAGCAGTTCTTC
. | TRBJ1-1 | once | TRBV28 | CAILNRPGGQLTEAFF | TGTGCCATACTAAATCGCCCGGGGGGGCAGCTCACTGAAGCTTTCTTT
. | TRBJ1-1 | . | TRBV7-2 | CASSEQTNRKAFF | TGTGCCAGCAGCGAACAGACAAACCGCAAAGCTTTCTTT
. | TRBJ1-3 | . | TRBV7-6 | CASSLGGISGNTIYF | TGTGCCAGCAGCTTAGGAGGTATCTCTGGAAACACCATATATTTT
. | TRBJ1-5 | few | TRBV5-1 | CASSLAGLSNQPQHF | TGCGCCAGCAGCTTGGCTGGGCTCAGCAATCAGCCCCAGCATTTT
. | TRBJ1-2 | once | TRBV7-2 | CASSLNSAHGYTF | TGTGCCAGCAGCTTAAACAGCGCCCATGGCTACACCTTC
TRBD2 | TRBJ2-2 | . | TRBV11-1 | CASSFTSGSRTGELFF | TGTGCCAGCAGCTTTACTAGCGGGAGTCGCACCGGGGAGCTGTTTTTT
. | TRBJ2-1 | few | TRBV10-3 | CAISESMGARGYNEQFF | TGTGCCATCAGTGAGTCGATGGGCGCCCGAGGATACAATGAGCAGTTCTTC
TRBD1 | TRBJ1-6 | . | TRBV19 | CASKGAHNSPLHF | TGTGCCTCCAAGGGGGCCCATAATTCACCCCTCCACTTT
. | TRBJ1-2 | . | TRBV6-5 | CASPTEGYSYTF | TGTGCCAGTCCGACTGAGGGGTATAGCTACACCTTC
. | TRBJ2-2 | . | TRBV19 | CASSYQGNTGELFF | TGTGCCAGTAGTTATCAGGGTAACACCGGGGAGCTGTTTTTT
. | TRBJ1-6 | . | TRBV6-2/TRBV6-3 | CASSPRPGISNSPLHF | TGTGCCAGCAGCCCCCGTCCGGGGATATCGAATTCACCCCTCCACTTT
. | TRBJ1-5 | once | TRBV9 | CASSAGGDRNQPQHF | TGTGCCAGCAGCGCCGGCGGGGACCGCAATCAGCCCCAGCATTTT
. | TRBJ1-2 | . | TRBV18 | CASSPGQSDGYTF | TGTGCCAGCTCACCGGGACAATCGGATGGCTACACCTTC
. | TRBJ1-2 | few | TRBV2 | CASSELRGYTF | TGTGCCAGCAGTGAACTCCGGGGCTACACCTTC
TRBD1 | TRBJ2-3 | . | TRBV7-9 | CASSPQGATDTQYF | TGTGCCAGCAGCCCCCAGGGGGCCACAGATACGCAGTATTTT
TRBD1 | TRBJ1-5 | once | TRBV28 | CASSLPTGHNQPQHF | TGTGCCAGCAGTCTCCCGACAGGGCACAATCAGCCCCAGCATTTT